Included here is one T cell receptor beta chain sequence, with context. CDR3 size: 15 residues. The V and J ends lost 4 bases and 2 bases, in that order; junction bases with no gene match: 7. Germline CDR1 and CDR2: SGHRS and YFSETQ. CD8+ and CD4+ T cells from blood underwent TCR beta sequencing, which was carried out in a high-throughput format. Multiple sclerosis controls were treatment-naive patients with stable or active relapsing-remitting disease. FACS was used to enrich TEMRA cells, whereas the CD8+ and CD4+ T cells were obtained by negative isolation. This specimen comes from a study of CD8 T cells in Susac syndrome. cDNA came from about 0.46 to 1 ug RNA primed by random hexamers. In TCRdb, the immunoSEQ multiplex PCR reads were re-called with MiXCR into one record per CDR3 protein. The table lists tens of thousands of distinct CDR3 sequences, 96% of them singletons.

Source material: CD4+ T cells from PBMCs. This receptor was taken from a human donor with multiple sclerosis. The chain employs TRBV5-1 and TRBJ2-7, with 9 bases fitting TRBD1. The CDR3 spells CASSGGGTGTYEQYF. Here the CDR3 DNA reads TGCGCCAGCAGCGGGGGCGGGACAGGGACCTACGAGCAGTACTTC.